The subject of this entry is one TCR beta chain. The record originates from a study of blood T cell repertoires in COVID-19. Only in-frame clones appear in the TCRdb table, and some are missing; sequencing was by immunoSEQ multiplex PCR. The sample records about 120,000 clones, about 79% being singletons. Unmatched junction bases numbered 6, after V lost 1 base and J lost 0 bases. CDR1 is SGHTA, CDR2 FQGNSA, per germline. The CDR3 runs to 19 residues. This TCR was sampled from a woman aged 80 or over with acute or convalescent COVID-19. The specimen sequenced was peripheral blood. The V call is TRBV7-2, the J call TRBJ2-3, with 14 bases aligning to TRBD2. CDR3 amino acids: CASSLEGLAGGDSTDTQYF. CDR3 DNA: TGTGCCAGCAGCTTAGAAGGACTAGCGGGGGGCGACAGCACAGATACGCAGTATTTT. The full variable domain, its missing parts supplied by reference TRBV7-2 and TRBJ2-3, is GAGVSQSPSNKVTEKGKDVELRCDPISGHTALYWYRQSLGQGLEFLIYFQGNSAPDKSGLPSDRFSAERTGGSVSTLTIQRTQQEDSAVYLCASSLEGLAGGDSTDTQYFGPGTRLTVL.